Listed below are T cell receptor beta chains from one sample, sequenced in a study of OX40 agonist ivuxolimab in advanced cancers. Generated by immunoSEQ multiplex PCR, the TCRdb table keeps only in-frame clones and is missing some. The sample has 55,000 to 90,000 clones; approximately 86% are singletons. Sequences were derived from CD4+ or CD8+ T cells sorted from blood, sampled in a trial of the OX40 agonist ivuxolimab. Every receptor here comes from an adult with an advanced solid tumor such as melanoma, head and neck, liver or kidney cancer. Both conserved end residues are part of each CDR3. A D gene is named only where the DNA matches it firmly. Where a row states a size, it is once, few, many or the class of an expanded clone; other rows omit it.

. TRBJ1-1 TRBV9 . CASSVATQNTEAFF TGTGCCAGCAGCGTAGCTACGCAGAACACTGAAGCTTTCTTT
. TRBJ2-7 TRBV21-1 few CASSSLRVHEQYF TGTGCCAGCAGCTCGTTAAGGGTCCACGAGCAGTACTTC
TRBD2 TRBJ2-1 TRBV7-9 once CASSSSGTTRYNEQFF TGTGCCAGCAGCTCATCCGGGACTACAAGGTACAATGAGCAGTTCTTC
TRBD2 TRBJ2-1 TRBV2 . CASGRDPRASGFDEQFF TGTGCCAGCGGAAGGGACCCCCGGGCTAGCGGGTTTGATGAGCAGTTCTTC
. TRBJ1-1 TRBV29-1 . CSVQAATEAFF TGCAGCGTTCAGGCGGCCACTGAAGCTTTCTTT
. TRBJ2-2 TRBV10-3 . CAISVGDSGELFF TGTGCCATCAGTGTAGGGGACTCCGGGGAGCTGTTTTTT
TRBD2 TRBJ2-5 TRBV10-3 . CAIGGAGEETQYF TGTGCCATCGGGGGAGCGGGGGAAGAGACCCAGTACTTC
TRBD1 TRBJ2-5 TRBV7-2 . CASSLDRGRETQYF TGTGCCAGCAGCTTAGACAGGGGGCGTGAGACCCAGTACTTC
TRBD1 TRBJ1-5 TRBV10-3 . CAISESTGGEGQPQHF TGTGCCATCAGTGAGTCGACAGGGGGCGAAGGACAGCCCCAGCATTTT
TRBD1 TRBJ1-1 TRBV19 . CASSTDRVKGDTEAFF TGTGCCAGTAGCACCGACAGGGTTAAGGGGGACACTGAAGCTTTCTTT
. TRBJ2-3 TRBV18 . CASSPGQSDTQYF TGTGCCAGCTCACCAGGACAGTCAGATACGCAGTATTTT
. TRBJ2-1 TRBV29-1 . CSVEAWDFSSYNEQFF TGCAGCGTTGAGGCCTGGGACTTCAGCTCCTACAATGAGCAGTTCTTC
TRBD1 TRBJ2-7 TRBV19 . CASNLGQGTGEQYF TGTGCCAGTAACCTGGGACAGGGGACGGGCGAGCAGTACTTC
. TRBJ2-5 TRBV4-3 . CASSPDDEETQYF TGCGCCAGCAGCCCAGACGATGAGGAGACCCAGTACTTC
. TRBJ2-7 TRBV7-2 . CASSTMRGTHEQYF TGTGCCAGCAGCACGATGAGGGGGACCCACGAGCAGTACTTC
TRBD2 TRBJ2-1 TRBV15 . CATSSDTSGSRNEQFF TGTGCCACCAGCAGCGACACTAGCGGGAGCAGGAATGAGCAGTTCTTC
TRBD1 TRBJ1-1 TRBV7-9 . CASSPGTGSLNTEAFF TGTGCCAGCAGCCCAGGGACAGGGAGCTTGAACACTGAAGCTTTCTTT
. TRBJ2-1 TRBV7-3 . CASSSGVNYNEQFF TGTGCCAGCAGCTCGGGGGTAAACTACAACGAGCAGTTCTTC
. TRBJ1-2 TRBV5-6 . CASSQSGEGYTF TGTGCCAGCAGCCAATCAGGGGAAGGCTACACCTTC
TRBD1 TRBJ2-7 TRBV27 . CASSNRQGDYEQYF TGTGCCAGCAGCAATCGACAGGGGGACTACGAGCAGTACTTC
TRBD2 TRBJ2-3 TRBV6-1 . CASSLRERDTQYF TGTGCCAGCAGTTTGCGGGAGAGGGATACGCAGTATTTT
TRBD1 TRBJ1-2 TRBV6-6 . CATRAPDRGVNYGYTF TGTGCCACAAGGGCCCCCGACAGGGGGGTCAACTATGGCTACACCTTC
. TRBJ2-7 TRBV23-1 . CASRSGTPKTYEQYF TGCGCCAGCAGGTCCGGGACTCCTAAGACCTACGAGCAGTACTTC
. TRBJ2-2 TRBV19 . CASKMLTNTGELFF TGTGCCAGTAAGATGCTAACGAACACCGGGGAGCTGTTTTTT
. TRBJ2-1 TRBV18 once CASSPEMSSYNEQFF TGTGCCAGCTCACCAGAAATGAGCTCCTACAATGAGCAGTTCTTC
TRBD1 TRBJ2-4 TRBV30 . CAWKGRGTLLAKNIQYF TGTGCCTGGAAGGGCAGGGGGACCCTCCTAGCCAAAAACATTCAGTACTTC
. TRBJ2-1 TRBV4-3 . CASSRGEGYNEQFF TGCGCCAGCAGCCGCGGCGAGGGGTACAATGAGCAGTTCTTC
. TRBJ2-7 TRBV19 . CASKQGRESEQYF TGTGCCAGTAAACAGGGCAGGGAGAGCGAGCAGTACTTC
. TRBJ1-2 TRBV5-6 . CASSFPGQSYANYGYTF TGTGCCAGCAGCTTCCCGGGTCAGTCGTATGCTAACTATGGCTACACCTTC
TRBD1 TRBJ1-3 TRBV28 . CATFSGGPGNTIYF TGTGCCACCTTCTCAGGGGGCCCGGGAAACACCATATATTTT
. TRBJ1-1 TRBV30 . CAWEWLGTEAFF TGTGCCTGGGAGTGGTTGGGCACTGAAGCTTTCTTT
TRBD1 TRBJ1-1 TRBV18 once CASSGQANTEAFF TGTGCCAGCTCCGGACAGGCGAACACTGAAGCTTTCTTT
. TRBJ1-1 TRBV30 . CAWSPGQNEAFF TGTGCCTGGAGTCCCGGACAGAATGAAGCTTTCTTT
. TRBJ2-7 TRBV11-2 . CASSLEVGSYEQYF TGTGCCAGCAGCTTAGAGGTCGGTTCCTACGAGCAGTACTTC
TRBD1 TRBJ1-1 TRBV29-1 . CSPWTGTPNTEAFF TGCAGCCCCTGGACAGGGACCCCGAACACTGAAGCTTTCTTT
TRBD2 TRBJ2-1 TRBV6-1 . CASSEARGGRFF TGTGCCAGCAGTGAAGCGCGGGGCGGGAGGTTCTTC
. TRBJ1-4 TRBV4-1 . CASTPSERGNEKLFF TGCGCCAGCACCCCCAGCGAGAGGGGGAATGAAAAACTGTTTTTT
TRBD1 TRBJ2-7 TRBV6-6 . CASSYRGPTYEQYF TGTGCCAGCAGTTATAGGGGGCCCACCTACGAGCAGTACTTC
TRBD1 TRBJ2-1 TRBV7-2 . CASSSGTGPLREQFF TGTGCCAGCAGCTCCGGGACAGGGCCCCTCAGAGAGCAGTTCTTC
. TRBJ2-7 TRBV7-6 . CASSPSSYEQYF TGTGCCAGCAGCCCCAGCTCCTACGAGCAGTACTTC
TRBD1 TRBJ1-4 TRBV27 . CASSPRGGTTEKLFF TGTGCCAGCAGCCCCAGGGGGGGGACAACTGAAAAACTGTTTTTT
TRBD1 TRBJ2-3 TRBV5-5 . CASSLPAGGDTQYF TGTGCCAGCAGCTTGCCCGCAGGGGGAGATACGCAGTATTTT
TRBD1 TRBJ1-1 TRBV13 . CASSLDRGNTEAFF TGTGCCAGCAGCTTAGACAGGGGGAACACTGAAGCTTTCTTT
TRBD1 TRBJ1-6 TRBV6-4 . CLSGGRSPLHF TGTCTCTCAGGGGGGCGTTCACCCCTCCACTTT
TRBD2 TRBJ2-6 TRBV6-6 . CASSYGTTIGANVLTF TGTGCCAGCAGTTACGGGACTACAATCGGGGCCAACGTCCTGACTTTC
. TRBJ2-1 TRBV10-2 . CASSESYNEQFF TGCGCCAGCAGTGAGTCCTACAATGAGCAGTTCTTC
. TRBJ2-1 TRBV7-3 . CASSSTRASGPYEQFF TGTGCCAGCAGCTCCACCCGGGCGAGCGGGCCCTATGAGCAGTTCTTC
. TRBJ1-6 TRBV5-1 . CASSLEGLNSPLHF TGCGCCAGCAGCTTGGAAGGGTTAAATTCACCCCTCCACTTT
TRBD1 TRBJ1-2 TRBV28 . CASSSNFRTGPPYGYTF TGTGCCAGCAGTTCGAACTTCAGGACAGGTCCCCCCTATGGCTACACCTTC
. TRBJ1-5 TRBV6-1 few CASSEGRGQPQHF TGTGCCAGCAGTGAAGGCAGGGGCCAGCCCCAGCATTTT
. TRBJ1-2 TRBV27 . CASRAGSNYGYTF TGTGCCAGCAGGGCAGGCTCTAACTATGGCTACACCTTC
TRBD2 TRBJ2-3 TRBV6-1 . CASSVLGGSDTQYF TGTGCCAGCAGTGTTTTGGGAGGGTCAGATACGCAGTATTTT
. TRBJ2-2 TRBV9 once CASSVGTSGGRELFF TGTGCCAGCAGCGTAGGCACCTCGGGGGGCCGGGAGCTGTTTTTT
. TRBJ1-1 TRBV14 . CASSQDLGVAAFF TGTGCCAGCAGCCAAGATTTAGGCGTCGCGGCTTTCTTT
. TRBJ1-5 TRBV5-1 . CASSLEGGEQPQHF TGCGCCAGCAGCTTGGAAGGGGGAGAGCAGCCCCAGCATTTT
. TRBJ2-4 TRBV28 . CASSPPGAKNIQYF TGTGCCAGCAGCCCCCCAGGGGCCAAAAACATTCAGTACTTC
TRBD1 TRBJ2-4 TRBV4-1 . CASSQDTGTGLAKNIQYF TGCGCCAGCAGCCAAGACACCGGGACAGGGCTAGCCAAAAACATTCAGTACTTC
TRBD1 TRBJ1-4 TRBV18 . CASSPGTDNEKLFF TGTGCCAGCTCACCAGGGACAGATAATGAAAAACTGTTTTTT
. TRBJ2-5 TRBV14 . CASSQSRGRRETQYF TGTGCCAGCAGCCAATCTCGGGGGCGACGGGAGACCCAGTACTTC
. TRBJ2-3 TRBV18 once CASSPEDTDTQYF TGTGCCAGCTCACCGGAAGACACAGATACGCAGTATTTT